This T cell receptor beta chain was profiled in a study of cytomegalovirus exposure and HLA in healthy donors. The study ran its PCR with 60 Vbeta and 13 Jbeta primers. Measured with immunoSEQ multiplex PCR; TCRdb has only the in-frame clones, and not every one. Altogether about 200,000 clones are present, 65% to 85% being singletons, with the ten largest covering around 2.8%. The CDR3 has 15 residues. Germline trimming cut 3 bases from V and 4 bases from J; bases unmatched to any gene: 2. CDR1 is LNHDA and CDR2 is SQIVND in the germline V gene (reference sequence). Findings of the study overall: As was reported, the classifier diagnosed cytomegalovirus status with high specificity and sensitivity.

This clone was seen a single time. The antigen is not known. The V gene is TRBV19, the J gene TRBJ2-5; 13 bases are shared with TRBD2. The source of this sequence is a man aged 30 to 45 in good health and CMV-seronegative. Specimen: PBMCs. CDR3 DNA: TGTGCCAGTAGTATGAGGACTAGCGGGGGAGAGACCCAGTACTTC. This translates into CASSMRTSGGETQYF.